This T cell receptor beta chain was sequenced for a study of vaccination effects on CD4 cells after COVID-19. Concerning this clone: Its antigen is unknown.

Generated by immunoSEQ multiplex PCR, the TCRdb table keeps only in-frame clones and is missing some. The sample holds some 61,000 clones; about 80% are singletons and the top ten take about 0.86%. Before sequencing, viral peptide pools were used by the ViraFEST assay to expand antigen-specific CD4+ T cells. Following 10 days of culture, CD4+ T cells were isolated. Participants were vaccinated with two doses of either the BNT162b2 or mRNA-1273 vaccine. Prior SARS-CoV-2 infection was absent in the vaccine recipients, as shown by negative nucleocapsid antibodies. For each well, some 2 million PBMC were cultured with 8.5 to 10 IU/ml IL-2 and 8.5 to 10 ug/ml peptides. General study results and limits: Convalescent patients were scarce in the study, and it lacked early post-infection timepoints.

The material sequenced was CD4+ T cells from PBMCs cultured with HCoV-OC43 spike peptides, taken after COVID-19 vaccination. Documented subset: HCoV-OC43 spike overlapping peptide pool stimulation. The receptor comes from a human donor who received a COVID-19 vaccine.

The CDR3 nucleotides are TGTGCCAGCAGCGGCCGGGGGGGAATGGTAGATACGCAGTATTTT. It is translated as CASSGRGGMVDTQYF. V gene TRBV9 combines with J gene TRBJ2-3; TRBD2 agrees at 8 bases. CDR1 and CDR2 (germline): SGDLS, YYNGEE. The CDR3 is 15 residues long. V gave up 3 bases and J gave up 5 bases; unmatched junction bases: 8.